This T cell receptor beta chain was profiled in a study of blood T cell repertoires in COVID-19. Seattle-derived patients entered the study during active infection and were followed longitudinally. Study processing details: For nucleated cells, counts were estimated from reference gene primer amplification. Some clones are missing from TCRdb's copy, which holds only in-frame ones; the method was immunoSEQ multiplex PCR. V and J calls and clone size follow that table, whereas D and trimming were derived from the DNA. The data hold 300,000 to 400,000 clones, with 80% to 90% observed a single time. Germline assignment: CDR1 KGHDR and CDR2 SFDVKD. This CDR3 is 16 amino acids long. V shed 5 bases, J shed 6 bases, and the junction held 12 bases outside the gene matches.

This receptor was obtained from a woman aged 50 to 60 with COVID-19, enrolled during active disease. This chain connects TRBV24-1 to TRBJ2-1; 7 bases fit TRBD2. Sequenced material: peripheral blood. In nucleotides, the CDR3 is TGTGCCACCAGTGCACCCACCGGGACTACGATCAATGAGCAGTTCTTC. Translation: CATSAPTGTTINEQFF.